This TCR beta chain was observed in a study of shared clonotypes between healthy human individuals. Study details: Each donor contributed plates that comprised three CD4 naive, three CD4 memory, two CD8 naive and one CD8 memory.

The germline V and J ends were trimmed by 2 bases and 0 bases, with 11 bases remaining between them. Germline CDR1 and CDR2: MGHDK and SYGVNS. The CDR3 runs 17 residues. Measured with immunoSEQ multiplex PCR; TCRdb has only the in-frame clones, and not every one. The sample comprises roughly 110,000 clones, approximately 70% of which are singletons, and approximately 25% rests with the top ten. The receptor comes from a woman aged 30 to 39 in good health. Sequenced sample: memory CD8+ T cells sorted from blood. The sample's subset: CD45RO+ cells pooled with CCR7-negative TemRA cells. The rearrangement uses TRBV25-1 and TRBJ2-6, with a tentative D call TRBD1 (5 bases). The CDR3 loop reads CASSEVDTPSGANVLTF. CDR3 sequence (DNA): TGTGCCAGCAGTGAAGTGGACACTCCCTCTGGGGCCAACGTCCTGACTTTC.